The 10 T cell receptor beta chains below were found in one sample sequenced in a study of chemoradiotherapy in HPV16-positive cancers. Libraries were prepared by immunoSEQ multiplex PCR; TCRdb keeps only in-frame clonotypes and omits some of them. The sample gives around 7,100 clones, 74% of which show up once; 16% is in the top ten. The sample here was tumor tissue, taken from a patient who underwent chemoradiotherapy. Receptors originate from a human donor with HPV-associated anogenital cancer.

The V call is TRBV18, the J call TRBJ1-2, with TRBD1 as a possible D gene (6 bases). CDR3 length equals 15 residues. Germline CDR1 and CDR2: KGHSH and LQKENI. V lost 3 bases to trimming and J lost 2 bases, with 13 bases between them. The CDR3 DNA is TGTGCCAGCTCACCCGCAGGGGTGGGAAACTATGGCTACACCTTC. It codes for CASSPAGVGNYGYTF. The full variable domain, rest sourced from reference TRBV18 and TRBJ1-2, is NAGVMQNPRHLVRRRGQEARLRCSPMKGHSHVYWYRQLPEEGLKFMVYLQKENIIDESGMPKERFSAEFPKEGPSILRIQQVVRGDSAAYFCASSPAGVGNYGYTFGSGTRLTVV.

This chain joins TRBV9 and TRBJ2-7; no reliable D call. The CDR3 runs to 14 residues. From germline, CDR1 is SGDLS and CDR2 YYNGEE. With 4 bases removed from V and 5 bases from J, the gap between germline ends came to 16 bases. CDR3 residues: CASSPRWGEDEQYF. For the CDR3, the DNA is TGTGCCAGCAGCCCCCGCTGGGGTGAGGACGAGCAGTACTTC.

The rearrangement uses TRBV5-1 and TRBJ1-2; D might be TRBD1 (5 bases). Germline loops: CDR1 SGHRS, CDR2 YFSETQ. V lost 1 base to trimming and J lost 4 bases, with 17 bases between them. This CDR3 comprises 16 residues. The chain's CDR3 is CASSLPGRESSYGYTF. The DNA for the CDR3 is TGCGCCAGCAGCTTGCCAGGCAGGGAGAGTAGCTATGGCTACACCTTC.

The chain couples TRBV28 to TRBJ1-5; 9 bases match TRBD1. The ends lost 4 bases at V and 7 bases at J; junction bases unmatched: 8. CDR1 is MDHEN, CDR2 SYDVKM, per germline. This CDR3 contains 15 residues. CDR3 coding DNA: TGTGCCAGCAGTTCGGAGGGGACAGGGTTACAGCCCCAGCATTTT. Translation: CASSSEGTGLQPQHF.

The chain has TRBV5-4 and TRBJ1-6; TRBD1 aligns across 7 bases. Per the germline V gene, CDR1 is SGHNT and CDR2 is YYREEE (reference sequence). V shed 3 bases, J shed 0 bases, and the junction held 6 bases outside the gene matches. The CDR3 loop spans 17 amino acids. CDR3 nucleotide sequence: TGTGCCAGCAGCTCTGACAGGGCTGGCTCCTATAATTCACCCCTCCACTTT. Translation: CASSSDRAGSYNSPLHF.

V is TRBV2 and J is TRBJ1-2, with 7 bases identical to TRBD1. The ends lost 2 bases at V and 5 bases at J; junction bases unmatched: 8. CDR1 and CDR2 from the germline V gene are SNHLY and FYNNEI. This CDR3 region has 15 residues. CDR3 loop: CASSENSGGWYGYTF. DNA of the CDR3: TGTGCCAGCAGTGAAAACTCAGGGGGATGGTATGGCTACACCTTC. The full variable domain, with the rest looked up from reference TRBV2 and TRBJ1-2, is EPEVTQTPSHQVTQMGQEVILRCVPISNHLYFYWYRQILGQKVEFLVSFYNNEISEKSEIFDDQFSVERPDGSNFTLKIRSTKLEDSAMYFCASSENSGGWYGYTFGSGTRLTVV.

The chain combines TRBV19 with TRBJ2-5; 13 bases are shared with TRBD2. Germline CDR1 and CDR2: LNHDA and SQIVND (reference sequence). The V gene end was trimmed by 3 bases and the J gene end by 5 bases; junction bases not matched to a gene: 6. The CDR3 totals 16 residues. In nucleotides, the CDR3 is TGTGCCAGTAGTATGAGACTAGCGGGGGGTTGGGAGACCCAGTACTTC. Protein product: CASSMRLAGGWETQYF.

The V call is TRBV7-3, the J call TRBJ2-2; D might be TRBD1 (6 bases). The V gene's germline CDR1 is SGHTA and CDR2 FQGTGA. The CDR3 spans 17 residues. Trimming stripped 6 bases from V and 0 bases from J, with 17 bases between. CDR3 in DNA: TGTGCCAGCAGAATCTCTCACAGGGATTCGAACACCGGGGAGCTGTTTTTT. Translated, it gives CASRISHRDSNTGELFF.

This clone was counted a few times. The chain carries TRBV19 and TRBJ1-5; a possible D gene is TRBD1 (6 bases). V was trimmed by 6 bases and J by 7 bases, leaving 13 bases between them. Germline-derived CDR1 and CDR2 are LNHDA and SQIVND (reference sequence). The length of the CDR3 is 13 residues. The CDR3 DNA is TGTGCCAGTAGGCCTCATGGGGGCCAGCCCCAGCATTTT. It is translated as CASRPHGGQPQHF.

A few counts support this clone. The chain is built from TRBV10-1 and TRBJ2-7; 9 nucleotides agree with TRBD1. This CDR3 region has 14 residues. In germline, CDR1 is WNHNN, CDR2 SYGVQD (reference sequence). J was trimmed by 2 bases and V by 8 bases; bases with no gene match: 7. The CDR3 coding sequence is TGCGCCAGCCCCCACAGGGGGCGGCCCTACGAGCAGTACTTC. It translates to CASPHRGRPYEQYF.